This T cell receptor (beta chain) was captured in a study of human thymus T cells. Points from the study as a whole: Repertoires from thymus and blood appeared to show biased V and J gene usage.

Germline V CDR1 and CDR2: MNHNY, SVGAGI (reference sequence). V was pared by 2 bases and J by 5 bases, with 11 bases of the junction left unmatched. The CDR3 extends over 16 amino acids. Assay used: immunoSEQ multiplex PCR; TCRdb lists only in-frame clones, some missing. The sample has some 50,000 clones, 85% to 95% seen once. A word on this clone: Its antigen is still unknown.

Donor material was obtained from healthy Finnish infants undergoing corrective surgery for congenital heart defects. An approximately 0.45-1 mL peripheral blood aliquot was taken intraoperatively from four of eight donors. No fixed cell number was used; all available blood leukocytes supplied DNA. Sequences were obtained from blood. The chain couples TRBV6-6 to TRBJ2-5, with 7 bases identical to TRBD1. The receptor's source is a girl under three years old with a congenital heart defect but otherwise immunologically healthy. DNA for the CDR3: TGTGCCAGCAGTTACGTACCCGACAGGGCTAGCGAGACCCAGTACTTC. It specifies CASSYVPDRASETQYF.